This T cell receptor beta chain appears in the sequencing data of a study of T cells in Graves' hyperthyroidism and ophthalmopathy. This clonotype was seen many times. When ophthalmopathy did not progress within 18 months, Graves' hyperthyroidism was considered stable. The hyperthyroidism was newly diagnosed and had lasted under 2 months; the patients were aged 18 to 65. The CDR3 regions of TCR beta were amplified from RNA transcripts. RT-PCR in the first round (using the HTBI primer set) targeted the TCR CDR3. MiXCR, run by TCRdb on the multiplex PCR reads, gives a single entry per CDR3 protein. The sample comprises approximately 300,000 distinct CDR3 sequences, 16% of which are singletons, and approximately 35% rests with the top ten. Looked up from germline, CDR1 is SNHLY and CDR2 is FYNNEI. Trimming took 2 bases from V and 0 from J, leaving 13 bases between them. The CDR3 runs 16 residues.

This sequence was found in a man aged 25 to 40 with Graves' hyperthyroidism. V usage is TRBV2 and J usage is TRBJ1-1; tentative D call: TRBD1 (5 bases). What was sequenced was blood. The CDR3: CASSELRNRLNTEAFF. The CDR3 DNA sequence: TGTGCCAGCAGTGAATTAAGGAACAGGCTGAACACTGAAGCTTTCTTT. Using reference TRBV2 and TRBJ1-1 for the parts outside the CDR3, the full variable domain is EPEVTQTPSHQVTQMGQEVILRCVPISNHLYFYWYRQILGQKVEFLVSFYNNEISEKSEIFDDQFSVERPDGSNFTLKIRSTKLEDSAMYFCASSELRNRLNTEAFFGQGTRLTVV.